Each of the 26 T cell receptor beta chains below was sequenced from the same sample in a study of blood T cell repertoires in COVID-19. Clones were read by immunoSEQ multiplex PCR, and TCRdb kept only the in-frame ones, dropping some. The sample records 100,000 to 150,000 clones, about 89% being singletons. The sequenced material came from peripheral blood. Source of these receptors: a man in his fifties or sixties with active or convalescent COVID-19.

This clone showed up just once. The CDR3 bases are TGTGCCAGCAGCTTGAGGATTAGCGGGACCAGCGCCTACAATGAGCAGTTCTTC. It yields the protein CASSLRISGTSAYNEQFF. The V and J genes are TRBV7-9 and TRBJ2-1, with TRBD2 matching over 8 bases. This CDR3 spans 18 amino acids. Germline V gene data show CDR1 as SEHNR and CDR2 as FQNEAQ (reference sequence). The J segment lost 2 bases and the V segment lost 3 bases, leaving 12 bases of the junction unmatched.

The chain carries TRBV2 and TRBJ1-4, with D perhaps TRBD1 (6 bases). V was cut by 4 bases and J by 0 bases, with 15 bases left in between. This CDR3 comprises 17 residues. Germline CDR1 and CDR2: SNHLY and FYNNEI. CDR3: CASSVRGPVATNEKLFF. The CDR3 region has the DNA TGTGCCAGCAGTGTCAGGGGTCCCGTTGCAACTAATGAAAAACTGTTTTTT.

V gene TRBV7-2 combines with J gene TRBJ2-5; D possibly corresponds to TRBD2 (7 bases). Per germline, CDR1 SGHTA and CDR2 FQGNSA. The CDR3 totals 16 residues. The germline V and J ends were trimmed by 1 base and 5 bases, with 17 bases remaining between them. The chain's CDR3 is CASSLDPGGRGETQYF. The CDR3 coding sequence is TGTGCCAGCAGCTTAGATCCGGGGGGCAGGGGCGAGACCCAGTACTTC. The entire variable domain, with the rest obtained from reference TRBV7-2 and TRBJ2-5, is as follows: GAGVSQSPSNKVTEKGKDVELRCDPISGHTALYWYRQSLGQGLEFLIYFQGNSAPDKSGLPSDRFSAERTGGSVSTLTIQRTQQEDSAVYLCASSLDPGGRGETQYFGPGTRLLVL.

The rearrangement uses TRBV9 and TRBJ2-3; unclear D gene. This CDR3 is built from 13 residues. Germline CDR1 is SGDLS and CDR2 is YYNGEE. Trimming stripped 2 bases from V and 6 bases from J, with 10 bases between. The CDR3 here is CASSVLSRDTQYF. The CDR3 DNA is TGTGCCAGCAGCGTTCTATCTCGGGATACGCAGTATTTT.

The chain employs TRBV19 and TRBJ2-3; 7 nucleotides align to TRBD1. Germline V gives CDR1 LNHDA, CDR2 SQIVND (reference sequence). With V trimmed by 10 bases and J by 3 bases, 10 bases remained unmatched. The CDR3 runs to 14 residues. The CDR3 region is CATTARQGTDTQYF. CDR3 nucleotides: TGTGCCACCACAGCCCGACAGGGAACAGATACGCAGTATTTT.

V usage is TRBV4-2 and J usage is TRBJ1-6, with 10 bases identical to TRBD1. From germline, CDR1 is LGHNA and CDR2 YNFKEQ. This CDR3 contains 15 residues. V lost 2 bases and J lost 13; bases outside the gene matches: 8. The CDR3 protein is CASSQRDRGPFPLHF. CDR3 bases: TGTGCCAGCAGCCAAAGGGACAGGGGCCCCTTTCCCCTCCACTTT.

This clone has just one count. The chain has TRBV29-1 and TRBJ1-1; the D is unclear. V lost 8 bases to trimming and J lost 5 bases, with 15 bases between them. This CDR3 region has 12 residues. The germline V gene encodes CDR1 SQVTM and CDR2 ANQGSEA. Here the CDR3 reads CSYGEGLTEAFF. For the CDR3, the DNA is TGCAGCTATGGTGAGGGATTGACTGAAGCTTTCTTT.

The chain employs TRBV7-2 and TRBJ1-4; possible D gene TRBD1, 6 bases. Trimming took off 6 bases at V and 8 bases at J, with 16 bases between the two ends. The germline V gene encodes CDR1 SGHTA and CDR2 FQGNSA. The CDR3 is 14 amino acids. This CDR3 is CASRKQGIREKLFF. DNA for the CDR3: TGTGCCAGCAGAAAACAGGGCATTCGCGAAAAACTGTTTTTT.

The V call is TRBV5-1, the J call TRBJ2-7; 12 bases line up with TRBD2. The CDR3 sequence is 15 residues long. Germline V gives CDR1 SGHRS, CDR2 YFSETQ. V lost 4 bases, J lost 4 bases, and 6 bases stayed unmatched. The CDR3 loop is CASSPSGRAGYEQYF. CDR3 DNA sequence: TGCGCCAGCAGCCCTAGCGGGAGGGCCGGTTACGAGCAGTACTTC.

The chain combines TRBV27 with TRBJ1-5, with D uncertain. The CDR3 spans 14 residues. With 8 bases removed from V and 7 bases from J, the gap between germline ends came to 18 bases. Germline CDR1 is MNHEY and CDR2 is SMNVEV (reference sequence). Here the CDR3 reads CASGRPGSGQPQHF. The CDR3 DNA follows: TGTGCCAGCGGTCGCCCCGGGTCCGGGCAGCCCCAGCATTTT.

The CDR3 spells CASSTGTDLAKNIQYF. The CDR3 DNA reads as TGTGCCAGTAGTACCGGGACAGACCTAGCCAAAAACATTCAGTACTTC. V usage is TRBV19 and J usage is TRBJ2-4; the match to TRBD1 covers 7 bases. The CDR3 sequence is 16 residues long. Germline V CDR1 and CDR2: LNHDA, SQIVND (reference sequence). With 4 bases clipped from V and 0 bases from J, the junction kept 6 bases outside the gene matches. The full variable domain, completed using reference TRBV19 and TRBJ2-4, is DGGITQSPKYLFRKEGQNVTLSCEQNLNHDAMYWYRQDPGQGLRLIYYSQIVNDFQKGDIAEGYSVSREKKESFPLTVTSAQKNPTAFYLCASSTGTDLAKNIQYFGAGTRLSVL.

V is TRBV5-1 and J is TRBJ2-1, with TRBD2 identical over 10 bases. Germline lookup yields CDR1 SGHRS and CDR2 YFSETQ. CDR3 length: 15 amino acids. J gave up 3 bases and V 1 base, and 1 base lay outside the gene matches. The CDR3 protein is CASSLRTSGYNEQFF. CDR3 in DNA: TGCGCCAGCAGCTTGAGGACTAGCGGCTACAATGAGCAGTTCTTC.

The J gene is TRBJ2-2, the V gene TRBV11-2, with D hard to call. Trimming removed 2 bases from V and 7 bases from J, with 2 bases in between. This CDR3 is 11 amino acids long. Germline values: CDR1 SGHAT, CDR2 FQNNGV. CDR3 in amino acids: CASSLLGELFF. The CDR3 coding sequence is TGTGCCAGCAGCTTACTCGGGGAGCTGTTTTTT.

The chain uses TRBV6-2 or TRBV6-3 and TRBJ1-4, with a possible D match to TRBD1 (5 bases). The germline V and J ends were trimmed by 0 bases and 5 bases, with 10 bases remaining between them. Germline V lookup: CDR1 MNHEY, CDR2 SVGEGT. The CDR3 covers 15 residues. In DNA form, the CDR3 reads TGTGCCAGCAGTTACTCGACGGGGGGGAATGAAAAACTGTTTTTT. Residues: CASSYSTGGNEKLFF.

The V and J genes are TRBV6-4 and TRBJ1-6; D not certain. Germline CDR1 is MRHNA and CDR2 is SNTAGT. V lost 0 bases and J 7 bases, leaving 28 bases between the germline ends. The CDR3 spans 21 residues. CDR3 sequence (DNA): TGTGCCAGCAGTGACTCGTATCGGGATAAGGAAGTATTGCGGTGGAATTCACCCCTCCACTTT. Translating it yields CASSDSYRDKEVLRWNSPLHF.

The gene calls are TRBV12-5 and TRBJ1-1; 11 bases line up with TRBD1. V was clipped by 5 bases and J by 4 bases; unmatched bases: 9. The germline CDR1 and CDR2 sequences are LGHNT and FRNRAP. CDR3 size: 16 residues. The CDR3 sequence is CASGPGQGAFRTEAFF. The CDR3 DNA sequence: TGTGCTAGTGGTCCCGGACAGGGGGCGTTTCGCACTGAAGCTTTCTTT.

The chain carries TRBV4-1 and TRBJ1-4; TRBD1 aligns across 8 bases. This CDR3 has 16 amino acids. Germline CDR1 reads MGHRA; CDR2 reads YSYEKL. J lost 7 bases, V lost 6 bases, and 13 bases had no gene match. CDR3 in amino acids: CASSHGGSDRAEKLFF. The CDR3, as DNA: TGCGCCAGCAGTCACGGGGGTTCGGACAGGGCTGAAAAACTGTTTTTT.

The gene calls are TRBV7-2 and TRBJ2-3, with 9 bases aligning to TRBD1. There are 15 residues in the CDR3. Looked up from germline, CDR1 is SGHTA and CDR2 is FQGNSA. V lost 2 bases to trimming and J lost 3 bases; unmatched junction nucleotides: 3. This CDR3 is CASSLNGQGTDTQYF. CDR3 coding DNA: TGTGCCAGCAGCTTAAATGGACAGGGGACAGATACGCAGTATTTT.

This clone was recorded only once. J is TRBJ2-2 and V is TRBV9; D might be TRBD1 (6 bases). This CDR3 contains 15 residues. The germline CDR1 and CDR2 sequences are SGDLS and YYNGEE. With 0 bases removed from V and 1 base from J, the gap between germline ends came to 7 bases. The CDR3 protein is CASSVETGNTGELFF. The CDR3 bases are TGTGCCAGCAGCGTAGAGACAGGGAACACCGGGGAGCTGTTTTTT.

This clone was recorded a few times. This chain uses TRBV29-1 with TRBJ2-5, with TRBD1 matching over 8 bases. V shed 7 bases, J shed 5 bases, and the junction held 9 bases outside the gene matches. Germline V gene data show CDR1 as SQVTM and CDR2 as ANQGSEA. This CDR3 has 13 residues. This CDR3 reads CSAKDRVQETQYF. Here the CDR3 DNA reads TGCAGCGCAAAGGACAGGGTCCAGGAGACCCAGTACTTC.

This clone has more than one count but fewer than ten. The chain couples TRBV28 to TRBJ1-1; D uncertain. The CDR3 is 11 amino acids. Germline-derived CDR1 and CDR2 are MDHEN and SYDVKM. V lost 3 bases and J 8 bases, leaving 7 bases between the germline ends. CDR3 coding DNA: TGTGCCAGCAGTTTTCGCCAGGAAGCTTTCTTT. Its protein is CASSFRQEAFF.

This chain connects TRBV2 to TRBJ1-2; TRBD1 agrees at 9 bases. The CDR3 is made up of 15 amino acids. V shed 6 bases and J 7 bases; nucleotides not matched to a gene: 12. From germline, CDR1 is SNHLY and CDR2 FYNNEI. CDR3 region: CASSGVTGGVGGYTF. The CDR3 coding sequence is TGTGCCAGCAGCGGCGTCACAGGGGGCGTTGGTGGCTACACCTTC.

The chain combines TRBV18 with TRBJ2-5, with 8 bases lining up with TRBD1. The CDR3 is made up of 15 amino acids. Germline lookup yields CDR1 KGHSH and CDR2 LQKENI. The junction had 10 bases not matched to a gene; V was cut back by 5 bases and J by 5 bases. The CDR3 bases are TGTGCCAGCTCAAATCAGCGCACAGGGGGGGAGACCCAGTACTTC. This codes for CASSNQRTGGETQYF.

Written as DNA, the CDR3 is TGTGCCTGGAGTGAGAGGGGGTCGCGCGAGCAGTACTTC. Translated, it gives CAWSERGSREQYF. The rearrangement links TRBV30 to TRBJ2-7, with TRBD1 as a possible D gene (6 bases). The V end was cut by 1 base, the J end by 6 bases, with 13 bases between. CDR1 is GTSNPN and CDR2 is SVGIG in the germline V gene (reference sequence). This CDR3 is 13 amino acids long.

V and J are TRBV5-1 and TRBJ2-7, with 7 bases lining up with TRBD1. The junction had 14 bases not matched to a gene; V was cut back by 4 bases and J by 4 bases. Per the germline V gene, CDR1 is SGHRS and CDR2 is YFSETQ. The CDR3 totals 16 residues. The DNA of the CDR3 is TGCGCCAGCAGCAGACATCCGGGACAGAATGATTACGAGCAGTACTTC. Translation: CASSRHPGQNDYEQYF. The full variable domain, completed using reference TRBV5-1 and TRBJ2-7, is KAGVTQTPRYLIKTRGQQVTLSCSPISGHRSVSWYQQTPGQGLQFLFEYFSETQRNKGNFPGRFSGRQFSNSRSEMNVSTLELGDSALYLCASSRHPGQNDYEQYFGPGTRLTVT.

The CDR3 DNA reads TGTGCCAGCAACTTACAGGGAACTGGCGGGGAGCTGTTTTTT. Translated, it gives CASNLQGTGGELFF. This chain connects TRBV27 to TRBJ2-2; D possibly corresponds to TRBD1 (6 bases). The germline CDR1 and CDR2 sequences are MNHEY and SMNVEV (reference sequence). The CDR3 is made up of 14 amino acids. V lost 7 bases and J 7 bases, leaving 16 bases between the germline ends.